Here is one T cell receptor (beta chain) with its context. What it binds is unknown. CDR1 is SGHTA and CDR2 is FQGTGA in the germline V gene. CDR3 length: 13 residues. V was trimmed by 3 bases and J by 1 base, leaving 6 bases between them. This specimen comes from a study of STAT5B mutations in CD4+ large granular lymphocyte leukemia. Authors' data handling: Productive clonotypes were detectable down to 2.59 x 10-5 frequency. Clones were sequenced by immunoSEQ multiplex PCR, and TCRdb holds only the in-frame ones, with some missing. V and J calls and clone size follow that table, whereas D and trimming were derived from the DNA. The table has about 48,000 clones, approximately 70% seen once; the top ten hold 1.5% to 1.7%. Whole-study results and caveats: TRBV06-family usage was enriched in top patient clones (8/27) versus controls (2/35). Patient CD4-sorted repertoires stayed more clonal than healthy ones after leukemic-clone removal.

This TCR was sampled from a human donor in good health. The chain uses TRBV7-3 and TRBJ1-1; unclear D gene. Source material: CD4+ T cells from blood buffy coats. In nucleotides, the CDR3 is TGTGCCAGCAGCTTCTATCCGAACACTGAAGCTTTCTTT. Protein sequence: CASSFYPNTEAFF.